This entry describes one T cell receptor (beta chain). The table came from immunoSEQ multiplex PCR; TCRdb's copy has only in-frame clones and leaves some out. The sample lists more than 150,000 clones; roughly 86% were seen once. V was shortened by 6 bases and J by 5 bases, with 11 bases between the two germline ends. There are 12 residues in the CDR3. The data were taken from a study of blood T cell repertoires in COVID-19. About the study: Some COVID-19 samples were acute and others convalescent; all came from the United States, Italy and Spain. T cells, B-cell-depleted T cells, or PBMCs provided the cDNA or gDNA that served as material.

J is TRBJ2-7 and V is TRBV12-3 or TRBV12-4; TRBD2 is a possible D gene (6 bases). The specimen sequenced was peripheral blood. This clonotype was sampled from a young man with acute or convalescent COVID-19. CDR3 sequence (DNA): TGTGCCAGCAGCCCAGGAGGGCACGAGCAGTACTTC. Translation gives CASSPGGHEQYF.